This TCR beta chain is drawn from a study of cytomegalovirus exposure and HLA in healthy donors. General study findings and limits: Compared with the roughly 700-donor mean, an Asian-associated ancestry cluster reportedly had fewer N-insertions, according to a later analysis.

Healthy bone marrow donors made up the donor group. About this clone: The antigen is not known.

With 60 Vbeta and 13 Jbeta primers, the PCR was carried out. TCRdb keeps only in-frame clones here, not all; method: immunoSEQ multiplex PCR. The profile shows about 190,000 clones, around 79% of them singletons. The source is a woman between 45 and 60 years old in good health and CMV-seronegative. Sequencing was carried out using PBMCs.

The CDR3 sequence is CASSRRGQRSNQPQHF. The CDR3 coding sequence is TGTGCCAGCAGCCGAAGAGGACAGCGTAGCAATCAGCCCCAGCATTTT. This chain links TRBV28 with TRBJ1-5; TRBD1 might be the D (6 bases). Trimming removed 6 bases from V and 0 bases from J, with 15 bases in between. The CDR3 is 16 amino acids. CDR1 and CDR2 (germline): MDHEN, SYDVKM.